This T cell receptor (beta chain) originates from a study of T cells in Graves' hyperthyroidism and ophthalmopathy. Uncontrolled infection, other autoimmune disease, pregnancy or lactation led to exclusion. Cells are PBMCs isolated from about 10 ml of fresh blood. RNA transcripts gave rise to amplified TCR beta CDR3 regions. An initial round of RT-PCR targeting the TCR CDR3 relied on the HTBI primer set. A single record per CDR3 protein comes from TCRdb applying MiXCR to the multiplex PCR reads. The sample contains 730,000 or so distinct CDR3 sequences, roughly a sixth of which appear only once. V was trimmed by 1 base and J by 3 bases, leaving 10 bases between them. CDR3 size: 14 residues. The germline CDR1 and CDR2 sequences are DFQATT and SNEGSKA (reference sequence).

This clonotype was obtained from a woman in her forties or fifties with Graves' hyperthyroidism that later progressed to Graves' ophthalmopathy. This sequence joins TRBV20-1 and TRBJ1-3; D may be TRBD1 (5 bases). The specimen was blood. The CDR3 spells CSARGGVNGNTIYF. The CDR3 DNA is TGCAGTGCTAGAGGGGGGGTAAATGGAAACACCATATATTTT.